Listed below are T cell receptor beta chains from one sample, sequenced in a study of blood T cell repertoires in COVID-19. The assay was immunoSEQ multiplex PCR, and TCRdb's table has in-frame clones only and misses some. The data contain 90,000 to 120,000 clones, about two thirds of them singletons. Sequenced sample: peripheral blood. Receptors were obtained from a woman between 40 and 55 years old with acute or convalescent COVID-19. Each CDR3 is given with its conserved first and last residue. D genes are given only for firm matches. Clone size is shown for a subset of rows, as once, few, many or a class of expanded clone.

TRBJ2-1,-,-,TRBV20-1,CSAERLNEQFF,TGCAGTGCGGAGCGTCTTAATGAGCAGTTCTTC
TRBJ2-1,TRBD1,-,TRBV5-4,CASSLAGTAYNEQFF,TGTGCCAGCAGCTTGGCCGGGACAGCCTACAATGAGCAGTTCTTC
TRBJ1-6,-,-,TRBV11-2,CASSLEGGVNSPLHF,TGTGCCAGCAGCTTAGAAGGGGGAGTGAATTCACCCCTCCACTTT
TRBJ2-3,-,-,TRBV9,CASSVQGRIGDTQYF,TGTGCCAGCAGCGTGCAGGGTAGGATTGGAGATACGCAGTATTTT
TRBJ2-5,TRBD2,-,TRBV5-4,CASSARTSGGSGETQYF,TGTGCCAGCAGCGCAAGGACTAGCGGGGGATCTGGGGAGACCCAGTACTTC
TRBJ1-1,-,-,TRBV7-9,CASSRPGGDTEAFF,TGTGCCAGCAGCCGCCCGGGGGGAGACACTGAAGCTTTCTTT
TRBJ2-7,-,-,TRBV4-3,CASSLGAGLDYEQYF,TGCGCCAGCAGCCTCGGAGCAGGGTTAGACTACGAGCAGTACTTC
TRBJ1-5,TRBD1,-,TRBV6-1,CASSEAQGGQPQHF,TGTGCCAGCAGTGAAGCGCAGGGGGGTCAGCCCCAGCATTTT
TRBJ1-4,-,few,TRBV3-1/TRBV3-2,CASSQGRSEKLFF,TGTGCCAGCAGCCAAGGTAGGAGTGAAAAACTGTTTTTT
TRBJ1-3,TRBD1,-,TRBV9,CASSVTGLSGNTIYF,TGTGCCAGCAGCGTGACAGGGCTCTCTGGAAACACCATATATTTT
TRBJ2-7,-,-,TRBV28,CASSSPSGHLYEQYF,TGTGCCAGCAGCTCCCCCTCGGGACACCTCTACGAGCAGTACTTC
TRBJ2-3,TRBD2,-,TRBV19,CASSMQRGSTDTQYF,TGTGCCAGTAGTATGCAGCGGGGGAGCACAGATACGCAGTATTTT
TRBJ1-1,-,-,TRBV12-2,CASRLGQLNTEAFF,TGTGCAAGTCGCTTAGGACAGCTGAACACTGAAGCTTTCTTT
TRBJ2-3,-,-,TRBV3-1/TRBV3-2,CASSHKRSTDTQYF,TGTGCCAGCAGCCATAAGCGGTCCACAGATACGCAGTATTTT
TRBJ2-6,-,medium-sized,TRBV5-5,CASSLDSSGANVLTF,TGTGCCAGCAGCTTGGACAGCTCTGGGGCCAACGTCCTGACTTTC
TRBJ2-7,-,-,TRBV3-1/TRBV3-2,CASSQLDRGREQYF,TGTGCCAGCAGCCAACTAGACCGAGGTCGCGAGCAGTACTTC
TRBJ1-3,-,-,TRBV7-2,CASSQQPAGNTIYF,TGTGCCAGCAGTCAACAGCCAGCTGGAAACACCATATATTTT
TRBJ2-7,-,-,TRBV6-2/TRBV6-3,CASSQRYEQYF,TGTGCCAGCAGTCAGCGATACGAGCAGTACTTC
TRBJ2-3,TRBD2,once,TRBV11-1,CASGLTSGVTDTQYF,TGTGCCAGCGGACTGACTAGCGGGGTCACAGATACGCAGTATTTT
TRBJ2-3,TRBD2,-,TRBV5-1,CASSPGGNTQYF,TGCGCCAGCAGCCCGGGGGGAAATACGCAGTATTTT
TRBJ2-1,TRBD2,once,TRBV11-1,CASSPYSGGAPNEQFF,TGTGCCAGCAGCCCCTATAGCGGGGGGGCGCCCAATGAGCAGTTCTTC
TRBJ2-3,-,-,TRBV18,CASSPLLAPSTDTQYF,TGTGCCAGCTCACCCCTCCTAGCGCCTAGCACAGATACGCAGTATTTT
TRBJ2-7,TRBD2,once,TRBV7-8,CASSPSGGSSYEQYF,TGTGCCAGCAGCCCGAGCGGGGGCTCCTCCTACGAGCAGTACTTC
TRBJ2-1,-,-,TRBV7-6,CASSSRGEQFF,TGTGCCAGCAGCTCTCGGGGGGAGCAGTTCTTC